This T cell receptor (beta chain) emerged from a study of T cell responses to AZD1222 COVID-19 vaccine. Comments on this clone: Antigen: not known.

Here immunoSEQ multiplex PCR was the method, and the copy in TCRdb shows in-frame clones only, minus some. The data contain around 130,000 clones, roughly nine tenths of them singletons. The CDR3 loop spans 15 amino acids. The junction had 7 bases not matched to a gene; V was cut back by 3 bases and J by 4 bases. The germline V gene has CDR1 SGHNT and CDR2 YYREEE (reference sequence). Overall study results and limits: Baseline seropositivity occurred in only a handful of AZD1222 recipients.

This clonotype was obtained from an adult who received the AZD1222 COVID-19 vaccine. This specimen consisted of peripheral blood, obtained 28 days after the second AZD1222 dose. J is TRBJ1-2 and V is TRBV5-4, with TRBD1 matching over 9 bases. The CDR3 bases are TGTGCCAGCAGCTGGGGGACAGGGCGTGCCTATGGCTACACCTTC. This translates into CASSWGTGRAYGYTF.